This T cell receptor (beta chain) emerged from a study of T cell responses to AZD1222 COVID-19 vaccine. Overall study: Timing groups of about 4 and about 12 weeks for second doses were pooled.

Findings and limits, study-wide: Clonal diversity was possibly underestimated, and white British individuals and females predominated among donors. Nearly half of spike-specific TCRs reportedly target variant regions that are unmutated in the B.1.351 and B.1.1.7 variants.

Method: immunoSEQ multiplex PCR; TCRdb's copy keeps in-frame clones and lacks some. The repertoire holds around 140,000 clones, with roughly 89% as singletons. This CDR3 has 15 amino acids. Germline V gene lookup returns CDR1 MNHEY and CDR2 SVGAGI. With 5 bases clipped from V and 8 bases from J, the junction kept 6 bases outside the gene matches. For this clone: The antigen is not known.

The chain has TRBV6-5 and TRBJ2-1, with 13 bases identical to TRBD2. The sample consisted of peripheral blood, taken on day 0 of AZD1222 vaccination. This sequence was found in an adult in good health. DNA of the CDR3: TGTGCCAGCAGTCTTTGGACTAGCGGGAGTTATGAGCAGTTCTTC. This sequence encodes CASSLWTSGSYEQFF.